This T cell receptor beta chain derives from a study of blood T cell repertoires in COVID-19. Study-level information: Samples representing acute and convalescent COVID-19 were sourced from the United States, Italy and Spain. T cells, B-cell-depleted T cells, or PBMCs provided the cDNA or gDNA that served as material.

Original processing methods: Using reference gene primer amplification, nucleated cell counts were estimated. Assay: immunoSEQ multiplex PCR; the TCRdb copy retains only in-frame clones and omits some. V, J and clone size are taken as reported in that table, and D and trimming were inferred from the DNA itself. This table has about 29,000 clones, 80% to 90% appearing once. CDR3 size: 17 residues. Trimming pared 1 base from V and 7 bases from J, leaving 20 bases between. The sequenced material came from peripheral blood. This receptor was identified in a human donor with active COVID-19. The donor label of this sample is uncertain. The V call is TRBV23-1, the J call TRBJ1-5, with D perhaps matching TRBD1 (5 bases). TRBV23-1 is an ORF, with its function uncertain. The CDR3 is CASSQLYRRGNGQPQHF. The CDR3 nucleotides read TGCGCCAGCAGTCAATTGTATCGTCGGGGGAACGGGCAGCCCCAGCATTTT.